These T cell receptor beta chains were read from a single sample in a study of blood T cells in healthy people across ages. A single record per CDR3 protein comes from TCRdb applying MiXCR to the 5' RACE reads. The data contain hundreds of thousands of distinct CDR3 sequences, around 30% of them singletons. Sequenced: blood. The receptor set was obtained from a woman of 80 years or more in good health. Each CDR3 is given with its conserved first and last residue. Fields, in order: V gene, clone size, J gene, D gene, CDR3 DNA, CDR3 protein. D genes are given only for firm matches. Size is omitted from some rows. Given values are once, few, many or a class for expanded clones.

V gene: TRBV6-5; clone size: few; J gene: TRBJ2-7; D gene: .; CDR3 DNA: TGTGCCAGCAGTTGGACGGGGGAAGAGCAGTACTTC; CDR3 protein: CASSWTGEEQYF
V gene: TRBV7-2; clone size: many; J gene: TRBJ1-2; D gene: .; CDR3 DNA: TGTGCCAGCAGCTTAGCGCGTATCAGCTATGGCTACACCTTC; CDR3 protein: CASSLARISYGYTF
V gene: TRBV10-1; clone size: few; J gene: TRBJ1-4; D gene: .; CDR3 DNA: TGCGCCAGCACCAAAGGTTATAATGAAAAACTGTTTTTT; CDR3 protein: CASTKGYNEKLFF
V gene: TRBV7-2; clone size: .; J gene: TRBJ1-4; D gene: .; CDR3 DNA: TGTGCCAGCAGCCCCACCCTTAATGAAAAACTGTTTTTT; CDR3 protein: CASSPTLNEKLFF
V gene: TRBV12-3/TRBV12-4; clone size: .; J gene: TRBJ2-2; D gene: .; CDR3 DNA: TGTGCCAGCAGTTTTCAGCAGAGTGACACCGGGGAGCTGTTTTTT; CDR3 protein: CASSFQQSDTGELFF
V gene: TRBV10-1; clone size: .; J gene: TRBJ2-1; D gene: .; CDR3 DNA: TGCGCCAGCAGTCCCTACCGGGAGAGGGATGAGCAGTTCTTC; CDR3 protein: CASSPYRERDEQFF
V gene: TRBV4-1; clone size: many; J gene: TRBJ2-1; D gene: TRBD2; CDR3 DNA: TGCGCCAGCAGCCAAGATAAACTAGCGGGGGGAAGGGAGCAGTTCTTC; CDR3 protein: CASSQDKLAGGREQFF
V gene: TRBV12-3/TRBV12-4; clone size: many; J gene: TRBJ2-5; D gene: .; CDR3 DNA: TGTGCCAGCAGTTCCCGGGCGGAAGAGACCCAGTACTTC; CDR3 protein: CASSSRAEETQYF
V gene: TRBV6-2/TRBV6-3; clone size: few; J gene: TRBJ2-5; D gene: TRBD2; CDR3 DNA: TGTGCCAGCAGGAAGAGCGGGGCGGAGACCCAGTACTTC; CDR3 protein: CASRKSGAETQYF
V gene: TRBV6-6; clone size: .; J gene: TRBJ2-2; D gene: TRBD1; CDR3 DNA: TGTGCCAGCCTATCAGGGGGCTCGAACACCGGGGAGCTGTTTTTT; CDR3 protein: CASLSGGSNTGELFF
V gene: TRBV3-1; clone size: few; J gene: TRBJ1-4; D gene: .; CDR3 DNA: TGTGCCAGCAGCCAAACCCGAGCTAATGAAAAACTGTTTTTT; CDR3 protein: CASSQTRANEKLFF
V gene: TRBV6-2/TRBV6-3; clone size: .; J gene: TRBJ2-2; D gene: .; CDR3 DNA: TGTGCCAGCAGTACGGGGGGCACTTACGGGGAGCTGTTTTTT; CDR3 protein: CASSTGGTYGELFF
V gene: TRBV7-9; clone size: many; J gene: TRBJ2-3; D gene: TRBD2; CDR3 DNA: TGTGCCAGCAGCGAGGGACTAGCGGGCACAGATACGCAGTATTTT; CDR3 protein: CASSEGLAGTDTQYF
V gene: TRBV4-2; clone size: .; J gene: TRBJ1-4; D gene: .; CDR3 DNA: TGTGCCACTTCAGGGGACGGGGCTTTTGCAACTAATGAAAAACTGTTTTTT; CDR3 protein: CATSGDGAFATNEKLFF
V gene: TRBV7-2; clone size: many; J gene: TRBJ2-4; D gene: .; CDR3 DNA: TGTGCCAGCAGCTTAGGGCAGGGCAGGGGCGGGACAGCCAAAAACATTCAGTACTTC; CDR3 protein: CASSLGQGRGGTAKNIQYF
V gene: TRBV18; clone size: many; J gene: TRBJ2-1; D gene: .; CDR3 DNA: TGTGCCAGCTCCCCCAGAGGAGCTTTAACCTACAATGAGCAGTTCTTC; CDR3 protein: CASSPRGALTYNEQFF
V gene: TRBV30; clone size: many; J gene: TRBJ2-7; D gene: TRBD1; CDR3 DNA: TGTGCCTTCATACGGACAGGCTACTACGAGCAGTACTTC; CDR3 protein: CAFIRTGYYEQYF
V gene: TRBV29-1; clone size: .; J gene: TRBJ2-2; D gene: .; CDR3 DNA: TGCAGCGTTGAGGGGGGCAGTCACAGCACCGGGGAGCTGTTTTTT; CDR3 protein: CSVEGGSHSTGELFF
V gene: TRBV4-2; clone size: .; J gene: TRBJ2-7; D gene: TRBD1; CDR3 DNA: TGTGCCAGCAGCCAGGGGACAGGGACCTACGAGCAGTACTTC; CDR3 protein: CASSQGTGTYEQYF
V gene: TRBV5-5; clone size: many; J gene: TRBJ1-5; D gene: .; CDR3 DNA: TGTGCCAGCAGCTTGGGCAGGGTCGGTCAGCCCCAGCATTTT; CDR3 protein: CASSLGRVGQPQHF